A selection of T cell receptor beta chains follows, all from one sample in a study of blood T cell repertoires in COVID-19. Assay used: immunoSEQ multiplex PCR; TCRdb lists only in-frame clones, some missing. The sample lists about 76,000 clones, approximately 81% seen once, with roughly 9.8% in the top ten. The source material was peripheral blood. All receptors come from a man aged 55 to 69 with COVID-19, enrolled during active disease. Each CDR3 is given with its conserved first and last residue. A D gene is named only where the DNA matches it firmly.

J gene	V gene	D gene	CDR3 protein	CDR3 DNA
TRBJ2-1	TRBV5-1	NA	CASTEDYRTYNEQFF	TGCGCCAGCACCGAGGACTATCGAACCTACAATGAGCAGTTCTTC
TRBJ2-7	TRBV9	NA	CASSAREGYEQYF	TGTGCCAGCAGCGCCCGTGAGGGCTACGAGCAGTACTTC
TRBJ2-7	TRBV3-1/TRBV3-2	TRBD2	CASAAGGRRYEQYF	TGTGCCAGCGCCGCGGGGGGGCGTAGATACGAGCAGTACTTC
TRBJ2-7	TRBV24-1	TRBD1	CATSPGQGSYEQYF	TGTGCCACCAGTCCGGGACAGGGATCCTACGAGCAGTACTTC
TRBJ1-2	TRBV5-1	TRBD1	CASSLEVRGQGGYTF	TGCGCCAGCAGCTTGGAGGTTAGGGGGCAGGGCGGCTACACCTTC
TRBJ1-1	TRBV5-1	TRBD1	CASSLDGTGVTEAFF	TGCGCCAGCAGCTTGGATGGGACAGGGGTGACTGAAGCTTTCTTT
TRBJ2-3	TRBV5-4	TRBD2	CASSLVLAGLSTDTQYF	TGTGCCAGCAGCTTGGTGTTAGCGGGCCTTAGCACAGATACGCAGTATTTT
TRBJ2-7	TRBV3-1/TRBV3-2	TRBD2	CASVGLAEAYEQYF	TGTGCCAGCGTCGGACTAGCGGAGGCCTACGAGCAGTACTTC
TRBJ2-5	TRBV28	TRBD2	CATFGAGGDGGTQYF	TGTGCCACTTTCGGGGCGGGAGGAGATGGAGGGACCCAGTACTTC
TRBJ2-3	TRBV6-5	NA	CASRSPGTDTQYF	TGTGCCAGCAGATCCCCCGGCACAGATACGCAGTATTTT
TRBJ1-2	TRBV10-2	NA	CASSESGEYGYTF	TGCGCCAGCAGTGAGTCGGGAGAGTATGGCTACACCTTC
TRBJ2-3	TRBV7-6	TRBD2	CASSSLSGTSGVGIRDTQYF	TGTGCCAGCAGCTCTCTCTCAGGGACTAGCGGGGTCGGTATAAGGGATACGCAGTATTTT
TRBJ2-5	TRBV18	TRBD1	CASSGQGRETQYF	TGTGCCAGCTCAGGACAGGGGCGGGAGACCCAGTACTTC
TRBJ2-5	TRBV5-4	NA	CASSTKLGSRQQETQYF	TGTGCCAGCAGCACGAAGCTTGGCAGTCGACAACAAGAGACCCAGTACTTC
TRBJ1-2	TRBV3-1/TRBV3-2	NA	CASSQDTVQSPYGYTF	TGTGCCAGCAGCCAAGACACAGTACAATCCCCCTATGGCTACACCTTC
TRBJ2-1	TRBV19	TRBD2	CASSRSGLAEYNEQFF	TGTGCCAGTAGTAGATCGGGACTAGCGGAATACAATGAGCAGTTCTTC
TRBJ1-1	TRBV30	NA	CAWSLNYEAFF	TGTGCCTGGAGTTTAAACTACGAGGCTTTCTTT
TRBJ1-2	TRBV29-1	NA	CSAHQEDYGYTF	TGCAGCGCTCACCAGGAGGACTATGGCTACACCTTC
TRBJ2-5	TRBV5-4	TRBD2	CASSGGLEEPIQETQYF	TGTGCCAGCAGCGGGGGACTAGAGGAACCTATCCAAGAGACCCAGTACTTC
TRBJ1-3	TRBV18	NA	CASSPPNSGNTIYF	TGTGCCAGCTCACCCCCCAACTCTGGAAACACCATATATTTT
TRBJ1-1	TRBV6-6	NA	CASSSRGGVFGFF	TGTGCCAGCAGTTCCCGGGGAGGGGTATTTGGTTTCTTT
TRBJ1-3	TRBV6-5	TRBD1	CASSLVGTVGNTIYF	TGTGCCAGCAGTCTGGTCGGGACAGTAGGAAACACCATATATTTT
TRBJ2-5	TRBV5-5	TRBD1	CASRTGGAWETQYF	TGTGCCAGCAGAACAGGGGGCGCGTGGGAGACCCAGTACTTC
TRBJ2-7	TRBV24-1	NA	CATSDHSTDFYEQYF	TGTGCCACCAGTGATCATTCGACAGATTTCTACGAGCAGTACTTC
TRBJ1-2	TRBV20-1	NA	CSASSPLQQGVNYGYTF	TGCAGTGCTAGTTCCCCCCTCCAGCAGGGCGTAAACTATGGCTACACCTTC
TRBJ2-2	TRBV24-1	TRBD1	CATSDGTGNTGELFF	TGTGCCACCAGTGATGGGACAGGGAACACCGGGGAGCTGTTTTTT
TRBJ1-2	TRBV6-5	TRBD1	CASSPGQAYGYTF	TGTGCCAGCAGTCCGGGACAGGCCTATGGCTACACCTTC
TRBJ1-1	TRBV6-1	TRBD1	CASSEDRGNTEAFF	TGTGCCAGCAGTGAGGACAGGGGAAACACTGAAGCTTTCTTT
TRBJ2-2	TRBV18	TRBD1	CASSPVPGQGNTGELFF	TGTGCCAGCTCACCCGTCCCGGGACAGGGAAACACCGGGGAGCTGTTTTTT
TRBJ1-5	TRBV3-1/TRBV3-2	TRBD1	CASSRGTGGNQPQHF	TGTGCCAGCAGCCGCGGGACAGGCGGCAATCAGCCCCAGCATTTT